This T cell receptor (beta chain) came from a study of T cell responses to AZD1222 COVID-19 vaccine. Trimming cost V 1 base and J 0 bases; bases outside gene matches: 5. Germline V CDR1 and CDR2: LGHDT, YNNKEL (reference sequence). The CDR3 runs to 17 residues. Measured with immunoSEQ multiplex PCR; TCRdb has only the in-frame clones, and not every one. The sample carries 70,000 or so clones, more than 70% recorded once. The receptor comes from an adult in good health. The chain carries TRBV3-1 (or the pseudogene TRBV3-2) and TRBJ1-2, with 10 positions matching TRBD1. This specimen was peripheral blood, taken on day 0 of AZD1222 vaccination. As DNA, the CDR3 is TGTGCCAGCAGCCAAGCCTGGGACAGGGGAGCTAACTATGGCTACACCTTC. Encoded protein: CASSQAWDRGANYGYTF.